The T cell receptor beta chain described here comes from a study of blood T cell repertoires in COVID-19. Some clones are missing from TCRdb's copy, which holds only in-frame ones; the method was immunoSEQ multiplex PCR. The repertoire has a few hundred thousand clones, 80% of them found once; the top ten carry about 13%. The germline V and J ends were trimmed by 6 bases and 3 bases, with 16 bases remaining between them. Germline V CDR1 and CDR2: SQVTM, ANQGSEA. CDR3 size: 14 residues. The clonotype was recovered from a human donor in a cohort sampled during active COVID-19. Material for sequencing was peripheral blood. The rearrangement links TRBV29-1 to TRBJ2-3; the D gene is possibly TRBD2 (6 bases). This chain's CDR3 is CSVERDSETDTQYF. The CDR3 DNA sequence: TGCAGCGTAGAAAGGGACTCCGAGACAGATACGCAGTATTTT.